This TCR beta chain was recorded in a study of shared clonotypes between healthy human individuals. Study-wide context: In total, the donors were two women and three men aged 18 to 49. Study-wide points: Against clonotypes common to all four donors, non-shared ones had lower generation probabilities. Estimated richness values were generally larger in naive subsets than in memory subsets.

The split of CD4+ cells yielded CD45RA+ naive and CD45RA-negative memory subsets. In the case of this clone: What it binds is not known.

Generated by immunoSEQ multiplex PCR, the TCRdb table keeps only in-frame clones and is missing some. The table lists roughly 2,500,000 clones, more than 85% of them singletons, with roughly 0.39% in the top ten. The sequencing sample was made of naive CD4+ T cells from PBMCs. Documented subset: CD45RA+ positively selected. The TCR originated in a man younger than 35 in good health. Some clones in this sample may be carry-over from other donors' samples.

DNA of the CDR3: TGTGCCAGCTCGCAAGAGTTTCTAAGTGGAAACACCATATATTTT. It specifies CASSQEFLSGNTIYF. The chain uses TRBV18 and TRBJ1-3; D not certain. Looked up from germline, CDR1 is KGHSH and CDR2 is LQKENI. V was pared by 6 bases and J by 3 bases, with 15 bases between. The CDR3 extends over 15 amino acids.